A single sample gave rise to the 27 T cell receptor beta chains below, sequenced in a study of T cell responses to AZD1222 COVID-19 vaccine. Data came from immunoSEQ multiplex PCR; TCRdb stores just in-frame clones and leaves some out. The sample holds around 130,000 clones; 88% are singletons and the top ten take 7.6%. The sample here was peripheral blood, taken on day 0 of AZD1222 vaccination. The receptor source for this set is an adult in good health.

The chain couples TRBV7-3 to TRBJ2-2, with 7 bases that match TRBD1. Germline CDR1 reads SGHTA; CDR2 reads FQGTGA. The CDR3 loop spans 14 amino acids. V lost 6 bases, J lost 3 bases, and 4 bases stayed unmatched. The CDR3 loop is CASRPGQHTGELFF. Here the CDR3 DNA reads TGTGCCAGCAGACCGGGACAGCACACCGGGGAGCTGTTTTTT.

This rearrangement joins TRBV11-2 to TRBJ1-3, with D possibly TRBD1 on 6 matching bases. The V gene's germline CDR1 is SGHAT and CDR2 FQNNGV. The germline V and J ends were trimmed by 3 bases and 0 bases, with 12 bases remaining between them. The CDR3 has 16 residues. Here the CDR3 DNA reads TGTGCCAGCAGCTTGAACACAGGGCACTCTGGAAACACCATATATTTT. As protein: CASSLNTGHSGNTIYF.

In its sample, this clone was seen once. V usage is TRBV13 and J usage is TRBJ2-4; no reliable D call. Germline V gives CDR1 PRHDT, CDR2 FYEKMQ (reference sequence). CDR3 length: 13 residues. Trimming stripped 2 bases from V and 8 bases from J, with 10 bases between. The CDR3 loop reads CASSLQRKDIQYF. The CDR3 DNA reads as TGTGCCAGCAGCTTACAGAGGAAGGACATTCAGTACTTC.

This rearrangement joins TRBV5-1 to TRBJ2-7; D not resolved. V was clipped by 0 bases and J by 0 bases, with 7 bases between them. Germline lookup yields CDR1 SGHRS and CDR2 YFSETQ. The length of the CDR3 is 14 residues. The CDR3 DNA reads TGCGCCAGCAGCTTGGTGGGCGGCTCCTACGAGCAGTACTTC. Translation gives CASSLVGGSYEQYF.

The chain has TRBV7-2 and TRBJ2-3; D remains unclear. Trimming removed 5 bases from V and 6 bases from J, with 12 bases in between. This CDR3 spans 13 amino acids. Germline V CDR1 and CDR2: SGHTA, FQGNSA. CDR3 nucleotide sequence: TGTGCCAGCAGCCTTAACAGAGCGGATACGCAGTATTTT. It yields the protein CASSLNRADTQYF.

The J gene is TRBJ2-7, the V gene TRBV6-5, with D perhaps matching TRBD1 or TRBD2 (5 bases each). This CDR3 region has 13 residues. Trimming pared 9 bases from V and 5 bases from J, leaving 17 bases between. Per the germline V gene, CDR1 is MNHEY and CDR2 is SVGAGI. CDR3: CARPWAGRDEQYF. The CDR3 DNA reads TGTGCCAGACCTTGGGCAGGGCGGGACGAGCAGTACTTC.

The genes are TRBV5-4 and TRBJ1-5, with TRBD1 matching 9 bases. Germline-derived CDR1 and CDR2 are SGHNT and YYREEE (reference sequence). CDR3 size: 15 residues. V shed 0 bases and J 3 bases; nucleotides not matched to a gene: 1. The CDR3 DNA reads TGTGCCAGCAGCTTGGGGACAGGGGTCAATCAGCCCCAGCATTTT. Translated: CASSLGTGVNQPQHF.

V usage is TRBV21-1 and J usage is TRBJ2-7; whether TRBD1, the table's D call, matches the DNA was not checked. TRBV21-1 counts as a pseudogene. The CDR3 covers 18 residues. The DNA for the CDR3 is TGTGCCAGCAGCACCCTTCTCGGGAGGGACAGGGGCGCCTACGAGCAGTACTTC. Translating it yields CASSTLLGRDRGAYEQYF.

The chain recombines TRBV9 with TRBJ1-3, with no clear D. Germline V gives CDR1 SGDLS, CDR2 YYNGEE. V dropped 2 bases and J dropped 0 bases, with 9 bases sitting between them. This CDR3 has 15 residues. The CDR3, as DNA: TGTGCCAGCAGCGTTGAGGGATCCTCTGGAAACACCATATATTTT. Residues: CASSVEGSSGNTIYF.

The gene calls are TRBV7-2 and TRBJ1-5; tentatively, D is TRBD1 (6 bases). Trimming took off 5 bases at V and 4 bases at J, with 15 bases between the two ends. This CDR3 comprises 15 residues. The germline CDR1 and CDR2 sequences are SGHTA and FQGNSA. Here the CDR3 DNA reads TGTGCCAGCAGCCCCGACAGGAGGAATAATCAGCCCCAGCATTTT. Encoded protein: CASSPDRRNNQPQHF.

The chain couples TRBV2 to TRBJ1-2; D is possibly TRBD1 (5 bases). Germline CDR1 is SNHLY and CDR2 is FYNNEI. V lost 7 bases, J lost 3 bases, and 9 bases lay in between. This CDR3 is built from 12 residues. The CDR3 region is CASTDTDYGYTF. The CDR3 region has the DNA TGTGCCAGCACGGACACGGACTATGGCTACACCTTC.

This chain joins TRBV11-1 and TRBJ1-6; a possible D gene is TRBD1 (5 bases). V was trimmed by 1 base and J by 6 bases, leaving 13 bases between them. Germline loops: CDR1 SGHAT, CDR2 FQDESV (reference sequence). The CDR3 spans 16 residues. The CDR3 sequence is CASSLGSRVSNSPLHF. The CDR3 bases are TGTGCCAGCAGCTTAGGAAGCAGGGTGTCTAATTCACCCCTCCACTTT.

The V call is TRBV19, the J call TRBJ2-7, with D hard to call. CDR3 length: 13 amino acids. Germline loops: CDR1 LNHDA, CDR2 SQIVND (reference sequence). The ends were cut back, 0 bases at V and 8 bases at J, with 11 bases in the middle. The CDR3 is CASSIDHSAKQYF. The CDR3 coding sequence is TGTGCCAGTAGTATAGATCACTCGGCAAAGCAGTACTTC. The full variable domain, its missing parts supplied by reference TRBV19 and TRBJ2-7, is DGGITQSPKYLFRKEGQNVTLSCEQNLNHDAMYWYRQDPGQGLRLIYYSQIVNDFQKGDIAEGYSVSREKKESFPLTVTSAQKNPTAFYLCASSIDHSAKQYFGPGTRLTVT.

The chain joins TRBV7-2 to TRBJ1-2, with no clear D. The CDR3 has 15 residues. CDR1 and CDR2 (germline): SGHTA, FQGNSA. With 1 base removed from V and 2 bases from J, the gap between germline ends came to 11 bases. CDR3 region: CASSLGARINYGYTF. The CDR3 region has the DNA TGTGCCAGCAGCTTAGGGGCCAGAATAAACTATGGCTACACCTTC.

The genes are TRBV3-1 (or the pseudogene TRBV3-2) and TRBJ2-2; TRBD1 aligns across 7 bases. The CDR3 sequence is 14 residues long. Trimming cost V 2 bases and J 5 bases; bases outside gene matches: 2. Germline CDR1 reads LGHDT; CDR2 reads YNNKEL (reference sequence). The CDR3 DNA reads TGTGCCAGCAGCCAATTACAGGGGACCGGGGAGCTGTTTTTT. Its translation: CASSQLQGTGELFF.

V is TRBV15 and J is TRBJ2-7; D is perhaps TRBD1 (5 bases). The CDR3 is made up of 12 amino acids. Germline CDR1 reads LNHNV; CDR2 reads YYDKDF (reference sequence). Trimming removed 0 bases at V and 10 bases at J, with 10 bases between. The DNA for the CDR3 is TGTGCCACCAGCAGAGATAGAGGACATCAGTACTTC. Translating it yields CATSRDRGHQYF.

For this clone: At the DNA level, this CDR3 is encoded by other sequences in the same sample as well. The CDR3 spells CASSPGETQYF. The CDR3 coding sequence is TGTGCCAGCTCACCAGGAGAGACCCAGTACTTC. The chain has TRBV18 and TRBJ2-5; D is undetermined. The CDR3 length is 11 residues. V lost 2 bases to trimming and J lost 4 bases, with 2 bases between them. In germline, CDR1 is KGHSH, CDR2 LQKENI.

This chain uses TRBV18 with TRBJ2-2, with 10 bases lining up with TRBD2. The germline gives CDR1 KGHSH, CDR2 LQKENI. The CDR3 sequence is 15 residues long. J lost 3 bases, V lost 5 bases, and 3 bases had no gene match. The CDR3 DNA sequence: TGTGCCAGCTCAAGGACTAGCGGTCACACCGGGGAGCTGTTTTTT. The encoded protein is CASSRTSGHTGELFF.

The rearrangement uses TRBV6-5 and TRBJ2-5; D might be TRBD2 (6 bases). This CDR3 region has 13 residues. Germline V gives CDR1 MNHEY, CDR2 SVGAGI. Trimming removed 2 bases at V and 7 bases at J, with 11 bases between. CDR3 region: CASSYRGLGTQYF. Here the CDR3 DNA reads TGTGCCAGCAGTTACCGGGGACTCGGGACCCAGTACTTC.

The rearrangement joins TRBV7-2 to TRBJ2-7, with TRBD2 matching over 12 bases. V was clipped by 5 bases and J by 0 bases; unmatched bases: 2. The CDR3 sequence is 15 residues long. Germline loops: CDR1 SGHTA, CDR2 FQGNSA. The CDR3 is CASSLTSGGSYEQYF. The CDR3 DNA reads TGTGCCAGCAGCCTGACTAGCGGGGGCTCCTACGAGCAGTACTTC.

The table lists this clone with a count of one. This sequence joins TRBV10-2 and TRBJ2-4; D call uncertain. The V gene's germline CDR1 is WSHSY and CDR2 SAAADI. CDR3 length equals 18 residues. Trimming left V 1 base short and J 5 bases short, with 21 bases between. CDR3 amino acids: CASSEFDLGKGFQNIQYF. The CDR3 DNA reads TGCGCCAGCAGTGAGTTTGACCTGGGGAAAGGTTTCCAAAACATTCAGTACTTC.

The table lists this clone with a few counts. The chain links TRBV10-1 to TRBJ2-5, with D possibly being TRBD2 (5 bases). Trimming stripped 4 bases from V and 3 bases from J, with 12 bases between. CDR1 is WNHNN and CDR2 is SYGVQD in the germline V gene (reference sequence). The CDR3 is 14 amino acids. The CDR3 sequence: CASSGGQSKETQYF. CDR3 DNA sequence: TGCGCCAGCAGTGGCGGGCAATCTAAAGAGACCCAGTACTTC.

The sample holds many counts of this clone. The rearrangement joins TRBV15 to TRBJ2-7; 11 bases are shared with TRBD2. The ends lost 0 bases at V and 5 bases at J; junction bases unmatched: 6. From germline, CDR1 is LNHNV and CDR2 YYDKDF (reference sequence). The CDR3 is made up of 16 amino acids. CDR3 sequence (DNA): TGTGCCACCAGCAGAGATTCGCTAGCGGGAGGTGACGAGCAGTACTTC. This translates into CATSRDSLAGGDEQYF.

This chain uses TRBV4-2 with TRBJ2-5, with no clear D. Trimming left V 0 bases short and J 2 bases short, with 10 bases between. Germline V gene data show CDR1 as LGHNA and CDR2 as YNFKEQ. This CDR3 has 15 residues. The CDR3 spells CASSQDPSWQETQYF. The CDR3 DNA reads TGTGCCAGCAGCCAAGACCCTAGTTGGCAAGAGACCCAGTACTTC.

The chain links TRBV3-1 (or the pseudogene TRBV3-2) to TRBJ2-1; TRBD2 aligns across 8 bases. The V and J ends lost 1 base and 7 bases, in that order; junction bases with no gene match: 6. The CDR3 length is 15 residues. CDR1 LGHDT and CDR2 YNNKEL come from the germline V gene (reference sequence). CDR3 nucleotide sequence: TGTGCCAGCAGCCAAGCGGGGGGGCCGAGGAATGAGCAGTTCTTC. Its translation is CASSQAGGPRNEQFF.

The chain links TRBV6-4 to TRBJ2-1; D is unclear. Germline CDR1 MRHNA, CDR2 SNTAGT. The V end was cut by 0 bases, the J end by 0 bases, with 9 bases between. CDR3 size: 16 residues. The CDR3 DNA sequence: TGTGCCAGCAGTGACTCATTCAGGAGCTCCTACAATGAGCAGTTCTTC. Protein: CASSDSFRSSYNEQFF.

This clone was observed a single time. The CDR3 DNA reads TGTGCCAGCAGCCTATTGACTATCTCGACAGATACGCAGTATTTT. This sequence encodes CASSLLTISTDTQYF. The chain joins TRBV3-1 (or the pseudogene TRBV3-2) to TRBJ2-3; D might be TRBD2 (5 bases). This CDR3 has 15 residues. V lost 4 bases and J 3 bases, leaving 14 bases between the germline ends. Germline loops: CDR1 LGHDT, CDR2 YNNKEL (reference sequence).